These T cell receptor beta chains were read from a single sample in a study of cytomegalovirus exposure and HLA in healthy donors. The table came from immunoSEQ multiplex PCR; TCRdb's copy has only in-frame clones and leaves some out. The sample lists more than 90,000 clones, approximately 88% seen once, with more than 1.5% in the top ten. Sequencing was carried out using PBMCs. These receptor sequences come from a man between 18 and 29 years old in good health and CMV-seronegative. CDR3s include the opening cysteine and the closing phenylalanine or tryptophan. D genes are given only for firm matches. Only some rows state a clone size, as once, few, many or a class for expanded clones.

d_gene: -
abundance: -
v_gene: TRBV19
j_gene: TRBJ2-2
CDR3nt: TGTGCCAGTAGTATAGACCCAGGAAAGAACACCGGGGAGCTGTTTTTT
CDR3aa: CASSIDPGKNTGELFF

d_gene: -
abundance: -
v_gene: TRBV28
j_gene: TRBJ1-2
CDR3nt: TGTGCCAGCAGTTTTCGTGAGAACTATGGCTACACCTTC
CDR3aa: CASSFRENYGYTF

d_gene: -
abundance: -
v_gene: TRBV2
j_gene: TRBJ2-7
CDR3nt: TGTGCCAGCGCGGGCGCCTTCGAGCAGTACTTC
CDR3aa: CASAGAFEQYF

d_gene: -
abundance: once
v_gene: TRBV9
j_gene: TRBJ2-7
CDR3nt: TGTGCCAGCAGCGACGAGCCGGGACTCACCTACGAGCAGTACTTC
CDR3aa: CASSDEPGLTYEQYF

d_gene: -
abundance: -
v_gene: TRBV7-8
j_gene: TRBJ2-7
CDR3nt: TGTGCCAGCAGCTCACTCCAGGGGCTGGGGGGGGAGCAGTACTTC
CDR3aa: CASSSLQGLGGEQYF

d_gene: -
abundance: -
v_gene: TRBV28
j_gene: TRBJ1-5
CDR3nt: TGTGCCAGCAGTTTTCATAGTCAGCCCCAGCATTTT
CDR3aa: CASSFHSQPQHF

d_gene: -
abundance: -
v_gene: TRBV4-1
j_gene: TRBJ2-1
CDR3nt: TGCGCCAGCAGCCTCACGAGCTCCTACAATGAGCAGTTCTTC
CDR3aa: CASSLTSSYNEQFF

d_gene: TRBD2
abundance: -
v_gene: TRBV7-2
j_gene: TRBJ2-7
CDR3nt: TGTGCCAGCAGCCCACCGGGACTAGCCTACGAGCAGTACTTC
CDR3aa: CASSPPGLAYEQYF

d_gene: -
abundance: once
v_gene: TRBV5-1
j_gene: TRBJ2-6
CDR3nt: TGCGCCAGCAGCTGGGGTGCGCAGGGTAGCCTCCTCGGGGCCAACGTCCTGACTTTC
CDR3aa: CASSWGAQGSLLGANVLTF

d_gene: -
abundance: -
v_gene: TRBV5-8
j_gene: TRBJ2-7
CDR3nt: TGTGCCAGCAGCTACAGGGTTCCCACCTCGTACTTC
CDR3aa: CASSYRVPTSYF

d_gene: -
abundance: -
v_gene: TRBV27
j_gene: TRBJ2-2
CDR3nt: TGTGCCAGCAGCCGACAAGCGAACACCGGGGAGCTGTTTTTT
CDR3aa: CASSRQANTGELFF

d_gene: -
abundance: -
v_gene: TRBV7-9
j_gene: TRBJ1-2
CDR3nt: TGTGCCAGCAGCTTATCAACAGAGAATTACTATGGCTACACCTTC
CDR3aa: CASSLSTENYYGYTF

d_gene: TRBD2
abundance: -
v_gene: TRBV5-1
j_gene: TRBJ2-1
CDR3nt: TGCGCCAGCAGCTTGGCTAGCGGGGGGGCAAATGAGCAGTTCTTC
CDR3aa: CASSLASGGANEQFF

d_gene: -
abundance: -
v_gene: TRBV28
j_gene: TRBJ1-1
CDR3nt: TGTGCCAGCAGTTCCCCCGCGACAGGGAACACTGAAGCTTTCTTT
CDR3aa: CASSSPATGNTEAFF

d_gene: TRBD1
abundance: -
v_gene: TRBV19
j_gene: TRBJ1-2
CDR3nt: TGTGCCAGTAGAACTATACCAGGGGGTTGGTATGGCTACACCTTC
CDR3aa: CASRTIPGGWYGYTF

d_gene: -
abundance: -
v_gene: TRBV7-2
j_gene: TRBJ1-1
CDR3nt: TGTGCCAGCAGCTTAGTATGGGGAGCTAACACTGAAGCTTTCTTT
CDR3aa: CASSLVWGANTEAFF

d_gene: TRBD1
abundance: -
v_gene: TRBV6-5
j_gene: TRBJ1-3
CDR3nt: TGTGCCAGCAGTTCCACAGGGGGGAGAAACACCATATATTTT
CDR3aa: CASSSTGGRNTIYF

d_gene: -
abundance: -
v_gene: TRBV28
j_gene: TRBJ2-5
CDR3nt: TGTGCCAGCAGTCCTGTCCAGGGAGAGACCCAGTACTTC
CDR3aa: CASSPVQGETQYF

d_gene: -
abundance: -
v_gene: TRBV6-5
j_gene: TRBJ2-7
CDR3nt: TGTGCCAGCAGTTACTCGGGGGCGGCGAGCTCCTACGAGCAGTACTTC
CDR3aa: CASSYSGAASSYEQYF

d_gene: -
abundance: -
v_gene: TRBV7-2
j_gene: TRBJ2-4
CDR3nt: TGTGCCAGCAGCTTAGAGCGGTTAACCAAAAACATTCAGTACTTC
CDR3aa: CASSLERLTKNIQYF

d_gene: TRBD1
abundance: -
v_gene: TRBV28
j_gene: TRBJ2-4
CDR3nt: TGTGCCAGCAGTTATGACAGGGGGTCGAGAAACATTCAGTACTTC
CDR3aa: CASSYDRGSRNIQYF

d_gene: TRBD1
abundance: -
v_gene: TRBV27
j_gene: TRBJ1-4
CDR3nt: TGTGCCAGCAGTCAAACAGGGGCTAATGAAAAACTGTTTTTT
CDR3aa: CASSQTGANEKLFF

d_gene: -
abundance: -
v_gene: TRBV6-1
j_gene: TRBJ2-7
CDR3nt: TGTGCCAGCAGCCCGACGTGGAGCTCCTACGAGCAGTACTTC
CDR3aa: CASSPTWSSYEQYF

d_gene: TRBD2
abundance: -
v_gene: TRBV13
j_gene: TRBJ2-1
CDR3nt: TGTGCCAGCAGCCCTCCTAGCGGCGCACTATACAATGAGCAGTTCTTC
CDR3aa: CASSPPSGALYNEQFF

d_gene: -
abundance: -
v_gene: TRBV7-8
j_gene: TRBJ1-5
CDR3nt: TGTGCCAGCAGCCCACAGGGTAATAGCAATCAGCCCCAGCATTTT
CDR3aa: CASSPQGNSNQPQHF

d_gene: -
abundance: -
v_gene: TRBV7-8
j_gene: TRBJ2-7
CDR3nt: TGTGCCAGCAGCTTAGTGGAGAAGTACTACGAGCAGTACTTC
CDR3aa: CASSLVEKYYEQYF